This entry features one T cell receptor (beta chain) sequence. This clonotype is deemed medium-sized (0.01 to 0.1%). The specificity of this receptor is unknown. The sample holds no much larger clone one base away, and base qualities are not on file. The TCR beta CDR3 region was amplified with a multiplex PCR system whose first round of approximately 10 cycles used 32 V-gene forward primers and 13 J-gene reverse primers. First-round PCR used a QIAGEN Multiplex PCR Kit, and primer sequences were filed in Chinese patent CN105087789A. A second PCR round added Illumina universal primers using the Phusion High-Fidelity PCR Kit. Sequencing of the TCR libraries was done on the Illumina HiSeq X Ten platform in paired-end mode with a 151 bp read length. In the authors' own workflow: Cutadapt was used to discard reads without multiplex PCR primers, PEAR merged the read pairs, and MiXCR with default settings called the CDR3 regions. Repertoire diversity was assessed by Shannon entropy, and clonality was calculated as one minus the Shannon entropy divided by the ln of the count of productive unique sequences. Dominant or high-frequency T-cell clones were defined as clonotypes at frequencies of at least 0.5%. TCRdb reprocessed the public reads (quality trimming at Q25 with fastp, clone calling with MiXCR) and kept in-frame beta chains. Rows with a matching CDR3 protein are joined into one entry that keeps the most common DNA and genes. The V and J calls follow TCRdb's processing rather than the paper's. Recorded for this sample are roughly 9,700 distinct CDR3 sequences; roughly 17% of them occurred a single time. The ten largest clones take up about 3.5% of the sample.

From the germline V gene, CDR1 is MDHEN and CDR2 is SYDVKM. The CDR3 contains 14 residues, cysteine and phenylalanine counted. CDR3 DNA only is kept here, 42 bases in frame from base 1. Between the V and J ends, shortened by 8 bases and 4 bases respectively, the junction contains 17 bases. The entry originates in a study of immune heterogeneity within non-small cell lung tumors (dated by TCRdb to 2017 to 2018). Study-level background: Histology comprised several squamous cell carcinomas, 9 to 11 non-squamous carcinomas and 1 tumor not otherwise specified. TCR repertoires were analyzed from fewer than 60 tumor loci of approximately 14 patients, while transcriptome data covered only about 45 loci from approximately 11 patients. For mutant peptides 8 to 11 amino acids long, netMHCpan-3.0 predicted neoantigen binding to the HLA alleles of each patient. To examine intratumoral immune heterogeneity, the study used whole-exome sequencing, RNA-seq and TCR beta repertoire sequencing on multiple spatially distinct regions of each NSCLC tumor.

General conclusions and limits of the study: Identical dominant CDR3B clonotypes recurred across loci within a patient, yet different tumor locations also harbored unique high-frequency clones. Local T-cell repertoire clonality showed a statistically significant but moderate positive correlation with local tumor mutational burden (R about 0.34). For the most part, high-frequency TCR beta clonotypes differed from one individual patient to another.

For the TCR template, genomic DNA was extracted from bulk tumor tissue, and roughly 580 ng of gDNA was amplified for each sample. Multiple biopsies per primary tumor were taken during surgery, spaced as far apart as possible within the tumor mass. Patients in the study cohort, which was described as untreated, were newly diagnosed NSCLC cases going through curative surgery. The donor group was made up of approximately 15 newly diagnosed non-small cell lung cancer patients undergoing surgery with curative intent. Two independent pathologists reviewed the resected tumor masses. Sequencing was performed only on DNA and RNA samples of high quality.

The sample was lung tumor tissue. The sequence was obtained from a man aged 35 to 55 with non-small cell lung cancer. Rearrangement joined TRBV28 to TRBJ1-2; TRBD1 is a possible D gene, resting on 6 matching bases. The sequenced DNA is TGTGCCAGCCGAGGGGGGAGGAGGGGCTATGGCTACACCTTC. Translation gives CASRGGRRGYGYTF.